A selection of T cell receptor beta chains follows, all from one sample in a study of cytomegalovirus exposure and HLA in healthy donors. Produced via immunoSEQ multiplex PCR; TCRdb's table is partial and in-frame only. Of 100,000 to 150,000 clones in the sample, over 80% were seen once. Sequencing was carried out using PBMCs. The receptor source for this set is a man aged 18 to 29 in good health and CMV-seropositive. The CDR3 runs from the conserved cysteine through the conserved F or W. D genes are given only for firm matches. The size entry is marked missing in some rows and otherwise reads once, few, many or a size class.

D: .
J: TRBJ1-4
V: TRBV30
size: .
CDR3: CAWRRLNVEEKLFF
DNA: TGTGCCTGGAGGCGACTTAATGTGGAGGAAAAACTGTTTTTT

D: TRBD1
J: TRBJ2-2
V: TRBV5-4
size: .
CDR3: CASSPGGTGGAPGELFF
DNA: TGTGCCAGCAGCCCCGGGGGGACAGGGGGCGCCCCGGGGGAGCTGTTTTTT

D: TRBD1
J: TRBJ1-5
V: TRBV7-2
size: .
CDR3: CASRLGGQGGQPQHF
DNA: TGTGCCAGCAGGCTAGGTGGACAGGGGGGTCAGCCCCAGCATTTT

D: .
J: TRBJ1-1
V: TRBV7-3
size: .
CDR3: CASSPLIGGRAFF
DNA: TGTGCCAGCAGCCCCCTAATCGGGGGGAGGGCTTTCTTT

D: TRBD1
J: TRBJ2-7
V: TRBV7-9
size: .
CDR3: CASSSWTGGIYEQYF
DNA: TGTGCCAGCAGCTCTTGGACAGGGGGAATCTACGAGCAGTACTTC

D: TRBD1
J: TRBJ2-1
V: TRBV5-4
size: .
CDR3: CACRDRTYNEQFF
DNA: TGTGCCTGTCGGGACAGAACCTACAATGAGCAGTTCTTC

D: .
J: TRBJ1-5
V: TRBV6-4
size: .
CDR3: CASSAPDQPQHF
DNA: TGTGCCAGCAGTGCCCCGGATCAGCCCCAGCATTTT

D: TRBD2
J: TRBJ2-7
V: TRBV28
size: once
CDR3: CASSLSELAGSYEQYF
DNA: TGTGCCAGCAGTTTATCCGAACTAGCGGGGTCCTACGAGCAGTACTTC

D: TRBD2
J: TRBJ2-5
V: TRBV5-1
size: .
CDR3: CASSHSAGGQETQYF
DNA: TGCGCCAGCAGCCATTCTGCGGGGGGGCAAGAGACCCAGTACTTC

D: TRBD1
J: TRBJ1-4
V: TRBV25-1
size: .
CDR3: CASTGETGRAEKLFF
DNA: TGTGCCAGCACGGGGGAGACAGGGAGAGCGGAAAAACTGTTTTTT

D: .
J: TRBJ2-1
V: TRBV18
size: .
CDR3: CASSNRDSEPYNEQFF
DNA: TGTGCCAGCTCAAACAGGGATTCTGAGCCCTACAATGAGCAGTTCTTC

D: .
J: TRBJ1-5
V: TRBV5-8
size: .
CDR3: CASSSFNQPQHF
DNA: TGTGCCAGCAGTTCATTTAATCAGCCCCAGCATTTT

D: TRBD1
J: TRBJ1-5
V: TRBV6-5
size: once
CDR3: CASSSGTGMAQPQHF
DNA: TGTGCCAGCAGTTCCGGGACAGGGATGGCTCAGCCCCAGCATTTT

D: .
J: TRBJ1-1
V: TRBV19
size: .
CDR3: CASSVSYTTEAFF
DNA: TGTGCCAGTAGTGTGTCCTATACCACTGAAGCTTTCTTT

D: TRBD2
J: TRBJ2-1
V: TRBV10-1
size: .
CDR3: CASSGPLAGPYNEQFF
DNA: TGCGCCAGCAGTGGGCCACTAGCGGGGCCCTACAATGAGCAGTTCTTC

D: .
J: TRBJ2-5
V: TRBV6-1
size: .
CDR3: CASSEAQVRGTETQYF
DNA: TGTGCCAGCAGTGAAGCGCAGGTCAGGGGCACAGAGACCCAGTACTTC

D: TRBD1
J: TRBJ1-4
V: TRBV28
size: few
CDR3: CASSFGQGETEKLFF
DNA: TGTGCCAGCAGTTTCGGACAGGGGGAAACTGAAAAACTGTTTTTT

D: .
J: TRBJ1-1
V: TRBV29-1
size: .
CDR3: CSVETANTEAFF
DNA: TGCAGCGTAGAGACAGCGAACACTGAAGCTTTCTTT

D: .
J: TRBJ1-6
V: TRBV13
size: .
CDR3: CASTLTRTQGHSPLHF
DNA: TGTGCCAGCACCCTTACCCGAACGCAGGGGCATTCACCCCTCCACTTT

D: .
J: TRBJ1-5
V: TRBV5-6
size: .
CDR3: CASSFGRILSRPQHF
DNA: TGTGCCAGCAGCTTTGGCAGGATCTTGAGTCGTCCCCAGCATTTT

D: TRBD1
J: TRBJ1-5
V: TRBV2
size: .
CDR3: CASSDTGGSNQPQHF
DNA: TGTGCCAGCAGTGATACAGGGGGAAGCAATCAGCCCCAGCATTTT

D: .
J: TRBJ1-4
V: TRBV6-5
size: once
CDR3: CASRSSGTNEKLFF
DNA: TGTGCCAGCAGAAGTTCGGGGACTAATGAAAAACTGTTTTTT